These T cell receptor beta chains were read from a single sample in a study of cytomegalovirus exposure and HLA in healthy donors. TCRdb's copy holds only in-frame clones and misses some; the assay was immunoSEQ multiplex PCR. The sample lists 150,000 to 250,000 clones, over 75% occurring once. Sequencing used PBMCs. The receptor set was obtained from a woman in her forties or fifties in good health and CMV-seronegative. CDR3s include the opening cysteine and the closing phenylalanine or tryptophan. A D gene is named only where the DNA matches it firmly. Clone sizes are given selectively: once, few, many, or a class where the clone is expanded.

size	J	V	D	CDR3	DNA
.	TRBJ1-6	TRBV7-6	.	CASSRYRVGEDSPLHF	TGTGCCAGCAGCAGATACAGGGTGGGGGAAGATTCACCCCTCCACTTT
.	TRBJ1-2	TRBV5-5	.	CASSPGPGRNYGYTF	TGTGCCAGCAGCCCAGGACCCGGGAGGAACTATGGCTACACCTTC
.	TRBJ2-1	TRBV30	TRBD1	CAWSAGQGATYNEQFF	TGTGCCTGGAGTGCCGGACAGGGGGCGACCTACAATGAGCAGTTCTTC
.	TRBJ2-7	TRBV7-2	.	CASSLRRHEQYF	TGTGCCAGCAGCTTACGGCGGCACGAGCAGTACTTC
.	TRBJ1-2	TRBV15	.	CATSRTEINYGYTF	TGTGCCACCAGCAGGACAGAGATTAACTATGGCTACACCTTC
few	TRBJ2-5	TRBV7-9	.	CSSSLGGEIQETQYF	TGTTCCAGCAGCTTGGGGGGAGAGATCCAAGAGACCCAGTACTTC
.	TRBJ2-7	TRBV27	TRBD2	CATGGAYEQYF	TGTGCCACGGGGGGGGCCTACGAGCAGTACTTC
.	TRBJ2-4	TRBV4-1	TRBD2	CASSQDRTSLKREGPNIQYF	TGCGCCAGCAGCCAAGATCGCACCTCGTTGAAGCGGGAGGGCCCCAACATTCAGTACTTC
.	TRBJ2-7	TRBV7-8	.	CASSPGFEQYF	TGTGCCAGCAGCCCAGGGTTTGAGCAGTACTTC
.	TRBJ1-5	TRBV19	.	CASSIVQFNSNQPQHF	TGTGCCAGTAGTATTGTACAGTTCAATAGCAATCAGCCCCAGCATTTT
.	TRBJ2-7	TRBV5-1	TRBD1	CASSSNRGTGYEQYF	TGCGCCAGCAGCTCGAACAGGGGTACCGGCTACGAGCAGTACTTC
.	TRBJ2-3	TRBV7-2	.	CASWSSVGYTDTQYF	TGTGCCAGCTGGAGTTCGGTAGGCTACACAGATACGCAGTATTTT
.	TRBJ1-2	TRBV5-4	.	CASSSVRAGGDYGYTF	TGTGCCAGCAGCTCCGTCCGGGCCGGGGGGGATTATGGCTACACCTTC
.	TRBJ2-4	TRBV18	.	CASSQQVEVNIQYF	TGTGCCAGCTCACAACAGGTAGAAGTAAACATTCAGTACTTC
.	TRBJ1-5	TRBV4-2	.	CASSQDSDRTQPQHF	TGTGCCAGCAGCCAAGATTCGGACAGAACTCAGCCCCAGCATTTT
few	TRBJ2-7	TRBV5-1	TRBD2	CASSLADMPTYEQYF	TGCGCCAGCAGCCTAGCGGACATGCCCACCTACGAGCAGTACTTC
.	TRBJ1-2	TRBV6-4	TRBD1	CASSERIYRGPDYGYTF	TGTGCCAGCAGTGAGAGGATCTACAGGGGGCCGGACTATGGCTACACCTTC
.	TRBJ2-7	TRBV7-2	TRBD2	CASSLGGVASGSNEQYF	TGTGCCAGCAGCTTAGGGGGGGTGGCTAGCGGGAGCAACGAGCAGTACTTC
.	TRBJ2-7	TRBV27	.	CASSPGALYEQYF	TGTGCCAGCAGTCCAGGGGCCCTTTACGAGCAGTACTTC
.	TRBJ2-3	TRBV28	.	CASKSRGRGPTDTQYF	TGTGCCAGCAAGTCTCGAGGCCGAGGGCCGACAGATACGCAGTATTTT
.	TRBJ2-1	TRBV19	.	CASSSTRRSEQFF	TGTGCCAGTAGTTCGACTAGGAGAAGTGAGCAGTTCTTC
.	TRBJ2-1	TRBV18	.	CASSEDSYNEQFF	TGTGCCAGCTCAGAGGACTCCTACAATGAGCAGTTCTTC
.	TRBJ1-5	TRBV5-1	.	CASSLVGDSNQPQHF	TGCGCCAGCAGCTTGGTAGGGGATAGCAATCAGCCCCAGCATTTT
.	TRBJ2-1	TRBV25-1	TRBD2	CASSDPGTTLNEQFF	TGTGCCAGCAGTGATCCCGGGACTACTCTCAATGAGCAGTTCTTC
.	TRBJ2-3	TRBV5-1	TRBD2	CASSPLAGGADTQYF	TGCGCCAGCAGCCCCCTAGCGGGAGGGGCAGATACGCAGTATTTT
once	TRBJ1-5	TRBV2	.	CASNSDRGSNQPQHF	TGTGCCAGCAATTCGGACAGAGGTAGCAATCAGCCCCAGCATTTT
.	TRBJ2-3	TRBV2	.	CASSEEAGSSTDTQYF	TGTGCCAGCAGTGAAGAGGCAGGGTCTAGCACAGATACGCAGTATTTT
.	TRBJ2-7	TRBV6-6	.	CASSYVGGYEQYF	TGTGCCAGCAGTTACGTGGGGGGCTACGAGCAGTACTTC
.	TRBJ2-1	TRBV6-6	TRBD2	CASSYSGGRREGEQFF	TGTGCCAGCAGTTACTCAGGCGGGAGAAGGGAAGGTGAGCAGTTCTTC
.	TRBJ2-1	TRBV7-9	TRBD1	CASSLGQGQGQFF	TGTGCCAGCAGCCTAGGACAGGGGCAGGGGCAGTTCTTC
.	TRBJ2-6	TRBV11-2	.	CASSHIGNRAGANVPTF	TGTGCCAGCAGCCATATCGGAAACAGGGCTGGGGCCAACGTCCCGACTTTC
.	TRBJ2-1	TRBV2	.	CASSSRYNEQFF	TGTGCCAGCAGTTCCCGTTACAATGAGCAGTTCTTC
once	TRBJ1-5	TRBV6-5	.	CASSPRGNQPQHF	TGTGCCAGCAGTCCCCGGGGCAATCAGCCCCAGCATTTT
.	TRBJ1-1	TRBV6-5	TRBD1	CASSTGTELNTEAFF	TGTGCCAGCAGTACCGGGACAGAGTTGAACACTGAAGCTTTCTTT
once	TRBJ2-1	TRBV5-4	.	CASSTGFAAFGDEQFF	TGTGCCAGCAGCACCGGATTCGCGGCCTTCGGGGATGAGCAGTTCTTC
.	TRBJ2-5	TRBV7-8	TRBD1	CASSLTTGAVVEQYF	TGTGCCAGCAGCTTAACCACAGGGGCCGTGGTTGAGCAGTACTTC
.	TRBJ1-1	TRBV18	TRBD1	CASSPVVITGVNTEAFF	TGTGCCAGCTCACCAGTCGTCATCACAGGGGTGAACACTGAAGCTTTCTTT
.	TRBJ1-1	TRBV7-2	.	CASSLAIRSSTEAFF	TGTGCCAGCAGCTTAGCTATCCGGTCGAGTACTGAAGCTTTCTTT
.	TRBJ2-5	TRBV6-1	TRBD2	CASSDLAGGLGETQYF	TGTGCCAGCAGTGATCTAGCGGGAGGGCTCGGGGAGACCCAGTACTTC
.	TRBJ1-2	TRBV27	.	CASRSDRSGKGYTF	TGTGCCAGCCGTAGTGACAGGTCGGGTAAGGGCTACACCTTC
.	TRBJ2-3	TRBV5-1	TRBD1	CASSLGADRENTQYF	TGCGCCAGCAGCCTGGGAGCGGACAGGGAAAATACGCAGTATTTT
once	TRBJ2-1	TRBV6-1	.	CASSEAGTLSSYNEQFF	TGTGCCAGCAGTGAAGCGGGGACTCTGAGCTCCTACAATGAGCAGTTCTTC
.	TRBJ2-1	TRBV5-4	TRBD2	CASSKSGMYNEQFF	TGTGCCAGCAGTAAAAGCGGGATGTACAATGAGCAGTTCTTC
once	TRBJ1-5	TRBV19	TRBD1	CASSIGTGAQPQHF	TGTGCCAGTAGTATAGGGACAGGGGCTCAGCCCCAGCATTTT
.	TRBJ2-1	TRBV27	.	CASSFRVADNEQFF	TGTGCCAGCAGTTTCAGGGTAGCGGACAATGAGCAGTTCTTC
.	TRBJ1-3	TRBV23-1	.	CASRNDSDSGNTIYF	TGCGCCAGCAGGAACGACAGCGACTCTGGAAACACCATATATTTT
.	TRBJ2-1	TRBV5-1	.	CASSLGQGLDEQFF	TGCGCCAGCAGCTTGGGCCAGGGCCTCGATGAGCAGTTCTTC
.	TRBJ2-7	TRBV9	TRBD2	CASSAGTSGPYEQYF	TGTGCCAGCAGCGCTGGGACTAGCGGCCCCTACGAGCAGTACTTC
.	TRBJ1-5	TRBV28	TRBD1	CASSLTGARSNQPQHF	TGTGCCAGCAGTTTGACAGGGGCGCGGAGCAATCAGCCCCAGCATTTT
.	TRBJ2-1	TRBV6-6	.	CASLYLNEQFF	TGTGCCAGTCTCTATTTAAATGAGCAGTTCTTC
.	TRBJ2-7	TRBV19	.	CASAPRRGAYEQYF	TGTGCCAGTGCCCCCCGCCGGGGTGCCTACGAGCAGTACTTC
.	TRBJ1-1	TRBV28	TRBD1	CASSTSGQGALINTEAFF	TGTGCCAGCAGTACCTCGGGACAGGGGGCACTAATAAACACTGAAGCTTTCTTT
.	TRBJ1-2	TRBV6-5	TRBD1	CASSSGTGGSGYTF	TGTGCCAGCAGCTCCGGGACAGGGGGTTCTGGCTACACCTTC
.	TRBJ1-1	TRBV27	TRBD1	CASSQGVMNTEAFF	TGTGCCAGCAGTCAGGGGGTTATGAACACTGAAGCTTTCTTT
few	TRBJ1-1	TRBV7-2	.	CASRIQENTEAFF	TGTGCCAGCAGGATCCAGGAGAACACTGAAGCTTTCTTT